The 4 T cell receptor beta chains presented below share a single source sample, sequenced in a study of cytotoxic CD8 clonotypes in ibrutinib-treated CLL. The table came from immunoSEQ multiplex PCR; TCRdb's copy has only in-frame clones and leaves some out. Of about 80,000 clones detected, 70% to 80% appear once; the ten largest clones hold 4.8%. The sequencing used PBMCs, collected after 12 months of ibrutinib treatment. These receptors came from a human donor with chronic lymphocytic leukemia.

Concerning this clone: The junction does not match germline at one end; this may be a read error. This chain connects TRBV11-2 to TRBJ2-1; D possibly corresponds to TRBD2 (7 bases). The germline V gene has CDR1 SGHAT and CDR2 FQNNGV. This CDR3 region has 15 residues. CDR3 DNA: TGTGCCAGCAGCTTAGGGGGGGGCTCCCACAATGAGCAGTTCTTC. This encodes CASSLGGGSHNEQFF.

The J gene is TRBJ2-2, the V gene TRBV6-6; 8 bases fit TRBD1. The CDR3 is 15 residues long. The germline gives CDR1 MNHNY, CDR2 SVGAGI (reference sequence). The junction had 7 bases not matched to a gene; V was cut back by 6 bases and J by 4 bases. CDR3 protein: CASSEGQGATGELFF. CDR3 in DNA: TGTGCCAGCAGCGAGGGGCAGGGGGCCACCGGGGAGCTGTTTTTT.

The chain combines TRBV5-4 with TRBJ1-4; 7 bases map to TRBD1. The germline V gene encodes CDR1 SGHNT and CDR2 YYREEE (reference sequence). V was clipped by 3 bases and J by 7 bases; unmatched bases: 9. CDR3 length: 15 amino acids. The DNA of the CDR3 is TGTGCCAGCAGCTCCCAACAGGGGATGGGTGAAAAACTGTTTTTT. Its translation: CASSSQQGMGEKLFF. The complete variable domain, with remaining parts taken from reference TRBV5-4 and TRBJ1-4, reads ETGVTQSPTHLIKTRGQQVTLRCSSQSGHNTVSWYQQALGQGPQFIFQYYREEENGRGNFPPRFSGLQFPNYSSELNVNALELDDSALYLCASSSQQGMGEKLFFGSGTQLSVL.

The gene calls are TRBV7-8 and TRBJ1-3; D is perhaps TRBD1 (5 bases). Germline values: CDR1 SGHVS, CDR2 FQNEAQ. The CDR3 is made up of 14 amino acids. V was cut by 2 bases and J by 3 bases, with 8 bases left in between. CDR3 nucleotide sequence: TGTGCCAGCAGCTTATGGGGCGGTGGAAACACCATATATTTT. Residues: CASSLWGGGNTIYF.